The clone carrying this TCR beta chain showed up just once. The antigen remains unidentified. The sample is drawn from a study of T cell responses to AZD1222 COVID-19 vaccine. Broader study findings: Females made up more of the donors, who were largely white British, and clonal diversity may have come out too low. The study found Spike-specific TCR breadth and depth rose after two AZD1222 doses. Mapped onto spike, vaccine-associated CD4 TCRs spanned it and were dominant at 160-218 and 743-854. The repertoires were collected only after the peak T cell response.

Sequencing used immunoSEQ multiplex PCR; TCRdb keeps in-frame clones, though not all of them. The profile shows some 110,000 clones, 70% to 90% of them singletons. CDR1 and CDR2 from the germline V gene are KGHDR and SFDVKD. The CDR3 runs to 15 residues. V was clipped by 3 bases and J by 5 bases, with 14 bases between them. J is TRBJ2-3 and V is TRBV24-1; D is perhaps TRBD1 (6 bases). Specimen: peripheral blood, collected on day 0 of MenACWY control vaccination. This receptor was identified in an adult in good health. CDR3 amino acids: CATSDPRTVLDTQYF. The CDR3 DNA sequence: TGTGCCACCAGTGATCCGAGGACAGTACTAGATACGCAGTATTTT.